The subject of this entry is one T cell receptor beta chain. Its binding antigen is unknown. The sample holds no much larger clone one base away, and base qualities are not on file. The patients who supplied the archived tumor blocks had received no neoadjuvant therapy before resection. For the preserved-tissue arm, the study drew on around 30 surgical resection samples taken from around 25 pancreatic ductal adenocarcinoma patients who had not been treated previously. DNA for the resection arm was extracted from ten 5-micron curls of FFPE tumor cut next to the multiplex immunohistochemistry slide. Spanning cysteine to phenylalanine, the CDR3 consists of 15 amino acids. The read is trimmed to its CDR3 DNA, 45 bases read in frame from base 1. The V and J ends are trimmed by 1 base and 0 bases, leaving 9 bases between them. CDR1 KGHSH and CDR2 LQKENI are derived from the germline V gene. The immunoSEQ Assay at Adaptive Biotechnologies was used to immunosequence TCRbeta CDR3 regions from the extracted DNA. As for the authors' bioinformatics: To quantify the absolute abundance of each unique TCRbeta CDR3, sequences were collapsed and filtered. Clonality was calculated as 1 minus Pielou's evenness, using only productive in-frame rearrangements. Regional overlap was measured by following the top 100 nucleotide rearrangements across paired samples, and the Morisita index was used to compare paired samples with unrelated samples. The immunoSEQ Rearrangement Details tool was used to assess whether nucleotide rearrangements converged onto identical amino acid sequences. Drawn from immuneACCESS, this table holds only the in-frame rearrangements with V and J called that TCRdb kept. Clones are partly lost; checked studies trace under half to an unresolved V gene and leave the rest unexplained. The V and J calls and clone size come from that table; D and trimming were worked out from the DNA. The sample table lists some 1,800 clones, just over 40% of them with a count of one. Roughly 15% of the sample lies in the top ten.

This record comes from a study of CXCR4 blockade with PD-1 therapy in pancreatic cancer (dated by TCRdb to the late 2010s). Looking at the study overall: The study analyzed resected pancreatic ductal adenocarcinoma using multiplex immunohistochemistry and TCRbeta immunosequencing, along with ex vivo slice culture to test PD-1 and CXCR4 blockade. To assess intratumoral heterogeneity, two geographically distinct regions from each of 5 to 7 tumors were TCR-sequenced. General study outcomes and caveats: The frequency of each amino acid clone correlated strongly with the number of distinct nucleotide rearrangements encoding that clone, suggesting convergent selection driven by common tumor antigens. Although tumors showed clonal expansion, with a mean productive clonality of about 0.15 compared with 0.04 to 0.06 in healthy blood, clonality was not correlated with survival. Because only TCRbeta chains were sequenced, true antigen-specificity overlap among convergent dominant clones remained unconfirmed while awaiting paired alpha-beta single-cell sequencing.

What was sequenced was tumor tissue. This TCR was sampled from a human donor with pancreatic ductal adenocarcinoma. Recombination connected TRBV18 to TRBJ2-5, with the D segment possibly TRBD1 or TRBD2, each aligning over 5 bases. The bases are TGTGCCAGCTCACCACTTCGGGGACACCAAGAGACCCAGTACTTC. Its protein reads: CASSPLRGHQETQYF.